The T cell receptor beta chain described here comes from a study of tumor and adjacent non-tumor tissue in lung cancer. Across the whole study: Histology: about 13 adenocarcinoma, a couple of squamous cell carcinoma, 1 small cell lung cancer.

TCRbeta libraries were built with three rounds of nested PCR, modified from ARM-PCR. Each CDR3 protein gets one entry after TCRdb re-called the multiplex PCR reads with MiXCR. The repertoire has approximately 77,000 distinct CDR3 sequences, roughly 80% of them found once; the top ten carry about 47%. A note on this clonotype: Its target is not known. The junction shows a germline mismatch at one end, possibly a read error.

This CDR3 contains 13 residues. The germline CDR1 and CDR2 sequences are SGHAT and FQNNGV. The study, taken as a whole, reports: Tumor TCR diversity, when higher, was linked to shorter survival. Tumor repertoires had a smaller top 100 clone share than normal lung.

This sample's RNA came from whole unsorted tissue. More than 3 cm separated this lung sample from the edge of the tumor. Newly diagnosed lung cancer patients had thoracic surgery in China, August–November 2014, without prior chemotherapy. The chain couples TRBV11-2 to TRBJ2-5; TRBD1 matches 7 bases. The TCR comes from a man aged 60 to 75 with non-small cell lung cancer. Sequencing was performed on distant non-tumor lung tissue. The CDR3 spells CADSSTGEGTQYF. CDR3 in DNA: TGTGCCGACAGCTCTACAGGGGAAGGGACCCAGTATTTC. The entire variable domain, with the rest obtained from reference TRBV11-2 and TRBJ2-5, is as follows: EAGVAQSPRYKIIEKRQSVAFWCNPISGHATLYWYQQILGQGPKLLIQFQNNGVVDDSQLPKDRFSAERLKGVDSTLKIQPAKLEDSAVYLCADSSTGEGTQYFGPGTRLLVL.